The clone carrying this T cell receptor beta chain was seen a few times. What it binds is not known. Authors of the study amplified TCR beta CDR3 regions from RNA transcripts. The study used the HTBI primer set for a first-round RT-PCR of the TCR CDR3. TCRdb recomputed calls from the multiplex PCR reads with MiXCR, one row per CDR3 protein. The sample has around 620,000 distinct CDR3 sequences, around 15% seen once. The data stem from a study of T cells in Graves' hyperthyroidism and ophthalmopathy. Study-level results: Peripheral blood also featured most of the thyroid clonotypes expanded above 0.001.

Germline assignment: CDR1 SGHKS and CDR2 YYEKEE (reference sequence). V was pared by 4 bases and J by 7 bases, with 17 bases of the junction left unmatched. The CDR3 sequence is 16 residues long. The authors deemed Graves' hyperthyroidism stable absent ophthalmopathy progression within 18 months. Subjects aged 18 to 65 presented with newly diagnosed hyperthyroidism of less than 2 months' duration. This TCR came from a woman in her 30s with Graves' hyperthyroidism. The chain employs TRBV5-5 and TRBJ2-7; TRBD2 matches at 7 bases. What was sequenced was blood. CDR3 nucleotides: TGTGCCAGCAGCCGCCTAGCGGCGGGAGCGCTCGGGGAGCAGTACTTC. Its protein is CASSRLAAGALGEQYF.